The rows below give T cell receptor beta chains drawn from one sample of a study of PD-L1 blockade in urothelial cancer. Using immunoSEQ multiplex PCR, the repertoire was profiled, and TCRdb retains in-frame clones only, with some absent. The sample lists about 91,000 clones; around four fifths were seen once. Here the sequenced sample was PBMCs, taken around atezolizumab (anti-PD-L1) treatment. These receptors all come from a man between 65 and 85 years old with urothelial cancer. The CDR3 runs from the conserved cysteine through the conserved F or W. A D gene is named only where the DNA matches it firmly. A clone size is listed for some rows: how often the clone was seen (once, few, many), or a class if it is expanded.

d_call,v_call,j_call,clone_size,cdr3_aa,cdr3_nt
.,TRBV5-5,TRBJ2-1,.,CASSLELLMEQFF,TGTGCCAGCAGTCTAGAACTCCTCATGGAGCAGTTCTTC
TRBD2,TRBV11-2,TRBJ2-1,once,CASSLSGTSGVYNEQFF,TGTGCCAGCAGCTTATCTGGGACTAGCGGGGTCTACAATGAGCAGTTCTTC
.,TRBV6-5,TRBJ2-2,once,CASMTGFIGELFF,TGTGCCAGCATGACGGGGTTTATCGGGGAGCTGTTTTTT
TRBD2,TRBV7-9,TRBJ2-3,few,CASSLALLAGQGDTQYF,TGTGCCAGCAGCTTAGCGCTTCTAGCGGGCCAGGGGGATACGCAGTATTTT
TRBD1,TRBV4-1,TRBJ2-3,.,CASSLGQGEADTQYF,TGCGCCAGCAGCCTTGGACAGGGTGAGGCAGATACGCAGTATTTT
.,TRBV27,TRBJ1-2,.,CASSLSGGASGYTF,TGTGCCAGCAGTTTATCAGGAGGGGCAAGCGGCTACACCTTC
TRBD1,TRBV7-3,TRBJ1-1,.,CASSDRGADTEAFF,TGTGCCAGCTCTGACAGGGGGGCGGACACTGAAGCTTTCTTT
TRBD1,TRBV6-1,TRBJ1-2,.,CASTATGAYGYTF,TGTGCCAGCACAGCAACAGGGGCCTATGGCTACACCTTC
.,TRBV6-5,TRBJ2-7,.,CASSYSLTGSYEQYF,TGTGCCAGCAGTTACTCGCTGACAGGTTCCTACGAGCAGTACTTC
.,TRBV19,TRBJ2-3,.,CASSTEGRGTDTQYF,TGTGCCAGTAGTACGGAGGGTAGGGGCACAGATACGCAGTATTTT
TRBD2,TRBV5-1,TRBJ2-3,once,CASSLGASGSQDTQYF,TGCGCCAGCAGCTTGGGGGCTAGCGGGAGTCAAGATACGCAGTATTTT
.,TRBV27,TRBJ2-2,few,CASSFGLGGDTGELFF,TGTGCCAGCAGTTTTGGTTTAGGGGGGGACACCGGGGAGCTGTTTTTT
.,TRBV19,TRBJ2-7,few,CASSISVATEQYF,TGTGCCAGTAGTATAAGTGTGGCGACAGAGCAGTACTTC
.,TRBV5-8,TRBJ1-5,.,CASSLSGGWQPQHF,TGTGCCAGCAGCTTGTCGGGGGGCTGGCAGCCCCAGCATTTT
.,TRBV5-1,TRBJ2-2,.,CASSLASGRGSGELFF,TGCGCCAGCAGCTTGGCCTCAGGGAGGGGGTCCGGGGAGCTGTTTTTT
.,TRBV14,TRBJ2-3,.,CASSRQLASTDTQYF,TGTGCCAGCAGCCGACAGTTAGCTAGCACAGATACGCAGTATTTT
.,TRBV11-2,TRBJ1-3,.,CASTRTRGAGNTIYF,TGTGCCAGCACCAGAACCAGGGGTGCTGGAAACACCATATATTTT
.,TRBV7-2,TRBJ1-4,once,CASSPRAAGNEKLFF,TGTGCCAGCAGCCCCCGCGCAGCCGGGAATGAAAAACTGTTTTTT
.,TRBV5-1,TRBJ1-2,.,CASSPSQGNYGYTF,TGCGCCAGCAGCCCCTCCCAGGGGAACTATGGCTACACCTTC